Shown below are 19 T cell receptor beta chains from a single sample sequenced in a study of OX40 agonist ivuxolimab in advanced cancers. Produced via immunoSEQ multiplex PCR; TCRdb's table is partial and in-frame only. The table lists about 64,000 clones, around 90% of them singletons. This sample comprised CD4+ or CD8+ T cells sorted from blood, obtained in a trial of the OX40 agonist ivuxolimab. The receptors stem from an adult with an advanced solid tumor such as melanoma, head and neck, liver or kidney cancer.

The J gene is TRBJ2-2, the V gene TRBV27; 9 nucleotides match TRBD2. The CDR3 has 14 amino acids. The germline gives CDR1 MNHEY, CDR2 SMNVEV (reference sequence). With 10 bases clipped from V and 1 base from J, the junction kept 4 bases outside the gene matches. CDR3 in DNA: TGTGCCACCTATAGCGGGGGGAACACCGGGGAGCTGTTTTTT. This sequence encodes CATYSGGNTGELFF.

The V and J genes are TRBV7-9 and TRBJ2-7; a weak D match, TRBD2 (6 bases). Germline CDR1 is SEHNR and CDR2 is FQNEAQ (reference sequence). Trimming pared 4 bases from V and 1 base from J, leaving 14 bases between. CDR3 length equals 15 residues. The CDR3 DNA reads TGTGCCAGCAGCTACTTGGGGGGAGTTTCCTACGAGCAGTACTTC. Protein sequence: CASSYLGGVSYEQYF.

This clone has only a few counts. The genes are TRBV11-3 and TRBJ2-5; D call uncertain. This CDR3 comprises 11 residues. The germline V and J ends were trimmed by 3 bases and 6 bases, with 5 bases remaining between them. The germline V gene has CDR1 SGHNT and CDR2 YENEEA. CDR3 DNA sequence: TGTGCCAGCAGCTTGGGGAAGACCCAGTACTTC. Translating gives CASSLGKTQYF. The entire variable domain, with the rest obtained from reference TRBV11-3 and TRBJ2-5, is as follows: EAGVVQSPRYKIIEKKQPVAFWCNPISGHNTLYWYLQNLGQGPELLIRYENEEAVDDSQLPKDRFSAERLKGVDSTLKIQPAELGDSAVYLCASSLGKTQYFGPGTRLLVL.

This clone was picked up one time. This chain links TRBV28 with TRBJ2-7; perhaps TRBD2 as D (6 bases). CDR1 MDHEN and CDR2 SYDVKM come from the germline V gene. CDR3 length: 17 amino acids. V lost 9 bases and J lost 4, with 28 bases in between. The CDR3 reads CASGTYRLLRASYEQYF. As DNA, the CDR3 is TGTGCCAGTGGGACTTACCGCTTATTACGAGCTTCTTACGAGCAGTACTTC.

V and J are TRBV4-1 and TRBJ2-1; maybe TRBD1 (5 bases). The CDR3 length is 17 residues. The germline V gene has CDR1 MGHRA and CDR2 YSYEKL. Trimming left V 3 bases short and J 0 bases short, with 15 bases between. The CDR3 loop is CASSQGLQVSSYNEQFF. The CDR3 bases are TGCGCCAGCAGCCAGGGCCTACAGGTTAGCTCCTACAATGAGCAGTTCTTC.

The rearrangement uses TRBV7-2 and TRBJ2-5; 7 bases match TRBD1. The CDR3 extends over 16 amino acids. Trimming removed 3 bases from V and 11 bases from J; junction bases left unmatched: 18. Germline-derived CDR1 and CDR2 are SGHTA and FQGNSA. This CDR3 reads CASSLGPSGTQGEQYF. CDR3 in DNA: TGTGCCAGCAGCTTGGGGCCCTCCGGGACCCAGGGGGAGCAGTACTTC. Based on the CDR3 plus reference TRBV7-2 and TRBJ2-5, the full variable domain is GAGVSQSPSNKVTEKGKDVELRCDPISGHTALYWYRQSLGQGLEFLIYFQGNSAPDKSGLPSDRFSAERTGGSVSTLTIQRTQQEDSAVYLCASSLGPSGTQGEQYFGPGTRLLVL.

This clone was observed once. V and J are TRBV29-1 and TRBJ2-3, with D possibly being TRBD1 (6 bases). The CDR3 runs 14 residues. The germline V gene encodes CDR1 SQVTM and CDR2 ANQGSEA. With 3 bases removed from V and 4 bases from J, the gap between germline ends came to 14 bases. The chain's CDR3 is CSVDRAGAADTQYF. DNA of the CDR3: TGCAGCGTTGACCGGGCAGGGGCAGCAGATACGCAGTATTTT.

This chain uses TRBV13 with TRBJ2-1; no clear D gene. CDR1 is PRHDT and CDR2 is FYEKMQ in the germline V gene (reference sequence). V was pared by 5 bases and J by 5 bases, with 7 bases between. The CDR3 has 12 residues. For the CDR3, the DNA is TGTGCCAGCAGCCAGCAGGACAATGAGCAGTTCTTC. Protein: CASSQQDNEQFF. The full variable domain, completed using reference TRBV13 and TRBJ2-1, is AAGVIQSPRHLIKEKRETATLKCYPIPRHDTVYWYQQGPGQDPQFLISFYEKMQSDKGSIPDRFSAQQFSDYHSELNMSSLELGDSALYFCASSQQDNEQFFGPGTRLTVL.

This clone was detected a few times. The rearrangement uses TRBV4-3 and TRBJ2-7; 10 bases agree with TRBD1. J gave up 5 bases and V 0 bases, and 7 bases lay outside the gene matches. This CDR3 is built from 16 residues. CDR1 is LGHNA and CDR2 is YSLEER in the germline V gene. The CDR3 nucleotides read TGCGCCAGCAGCCAAGAGGGGGGACAGGGGTTACACGAGCAGTACTTC. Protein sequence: CASSQEGGQGLHEQYF.

CDR3 bases: TGTGCCAGCAGGGTCGTGGGGACAGGGGGCAACGAGCAGTACTTC. Its translation is CASRVVGTGGNEQYF. The rearrangement uses TRBV27 and TRBJ2-7; 12 bases fit TRBD1. The J segment lost 5 bases and the V segment lost 6 bases, leaving 8 bases of the junction unmatched. The CDR3 extends over 15 amino acids. Per germline, CDR1 MNHEY and CDR2 SMNVEV (reference sequence).

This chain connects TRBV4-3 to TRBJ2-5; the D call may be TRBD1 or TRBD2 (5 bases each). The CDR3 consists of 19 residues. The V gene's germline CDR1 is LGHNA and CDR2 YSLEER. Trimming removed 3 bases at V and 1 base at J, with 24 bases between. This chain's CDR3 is CASSQDGAGGTRGQETQYF. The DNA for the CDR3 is TGCGCCAGCAGCCAGGATGGGGCGGGCGGAACAAGGGGCCAAGAGACCCAGTACTTC.

CDR3 nucleotides: TGTGCCAGCAGCTTAGGGGGGACCGCCACAGATACGCAGTATTTT. The encoded protein is CASSLGGTATDTQYF. The rearrangement joins TRBV7-9 to TRBJ2-3; the D gene could be TRBD1 or TRBD2 (5 bases each). The germline V gene encodes CDR1 SEHNR and CDR2 FQNEAQ (reference sequence). The CDR3 covers 15 residues. Trimming shortened V by 1 base and J by 2 bases, and 10 bases separated the two germline ends.

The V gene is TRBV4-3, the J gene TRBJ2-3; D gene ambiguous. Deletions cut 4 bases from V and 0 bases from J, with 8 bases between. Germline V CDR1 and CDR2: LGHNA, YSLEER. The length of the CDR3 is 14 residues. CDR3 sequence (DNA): TGCGCCAGCAGCCGGGTGACAAGCACAGATACGCAGTATTTT. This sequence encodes CASSRVTSTDTQYF.

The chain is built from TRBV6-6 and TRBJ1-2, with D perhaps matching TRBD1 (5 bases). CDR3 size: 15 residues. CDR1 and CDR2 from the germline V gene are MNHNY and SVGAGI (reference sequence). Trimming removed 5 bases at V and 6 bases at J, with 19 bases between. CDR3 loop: CASSPPRQEGDGYTF. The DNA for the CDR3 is TGTGCCAGCAGTCCACCCCGCCAGGAAGGGGATGGCTACACCTTC.

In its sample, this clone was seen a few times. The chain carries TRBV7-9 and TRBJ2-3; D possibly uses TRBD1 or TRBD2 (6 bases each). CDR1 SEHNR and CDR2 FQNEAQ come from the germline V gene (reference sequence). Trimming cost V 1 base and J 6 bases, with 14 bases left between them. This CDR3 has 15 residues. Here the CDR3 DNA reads TGTGCCAGCAGCTTAGACACCTGGAGGGGGGATACGCAGTATTTT. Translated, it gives CASSLDTWRGDTQYF.

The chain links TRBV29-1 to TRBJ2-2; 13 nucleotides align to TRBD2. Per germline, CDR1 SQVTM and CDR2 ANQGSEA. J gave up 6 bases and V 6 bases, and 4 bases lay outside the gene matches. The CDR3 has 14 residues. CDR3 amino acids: CSVRTSGSPGELFF. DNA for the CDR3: TGCAGCGTACGGACTAGCGGGAGCCCCGGGGAGCTGTTTTTT.

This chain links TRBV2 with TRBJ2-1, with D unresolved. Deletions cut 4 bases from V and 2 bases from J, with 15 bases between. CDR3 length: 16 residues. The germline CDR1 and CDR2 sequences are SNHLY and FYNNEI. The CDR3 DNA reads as TGTGCCAGCAGTGGAAAGCTCACCAGGACCTACAATGAGCAGTTCTTC. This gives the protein CASSGKLTRTYNEQFF.

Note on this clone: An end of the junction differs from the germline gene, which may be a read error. The CDR3 is CASSPDRFQPQHF. The CDR3 DNA sequence: TGTGCTAGCAGCCCGGACAGGTTTCAGCCCCAGCATTTT. The V call is TRBV7-7, the J call TRBJ1-5; the match to TRBD1 covers 7 bases. Germline V CDR1 and CDR2: SSHAT, FNYEAQ (reference sequence). The CDR3 covers 13 residues.

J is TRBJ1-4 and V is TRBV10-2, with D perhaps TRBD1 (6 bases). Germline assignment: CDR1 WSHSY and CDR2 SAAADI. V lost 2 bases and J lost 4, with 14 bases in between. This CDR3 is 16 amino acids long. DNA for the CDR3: TGCGCCAGCAGTGAGCCGACGGGACAAATTAATGAAAAACTGTTTTTT. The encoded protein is CASSEPTGQINEKLFF.